This T cell receptor beta chain was obtained from a study of blood T cell repertoires in COVID-19. Study-wide background: The origin of the acute and convalescent COVID-19 samples was the United States, Italy and Spain. The analysed material was cDNA or gDNA that came from T cells, B-cell-depleted T cells, or PBMCs.

Authors' methods: Researchers report that nucleated cell counts were estimated from reference gene primer amplification. The protocol was immunoSEQ multiplex PCR, while the TCRdb copy is restricted to in-frame clones and leaves out a portion. The V and J calls and clone size are taken from that table; D and trimming were inferred from the DNA. Found here are 200,000 or so clones, approximately 81% of them singletons; the top ten hold roughly 5.3%. The sequence came from a woman aged 55-69 years who had recovered from COVID-19. Input material: peripheral blood.

Here the CDR3 DNA reads TGTGCCAGCAGCCCGGGGGGGCGTGAGCAGTACTTC. Protein sequence: CASSPGGREQYF. The rearrangement uses TRBV14 and TRBJ2-7; 8 positions agree with TRBD2. J lost 7 bases, V lost 4 bases, and 3 bases had no gene match. Germline assignment: CDR1 SGHDN and CDR2 FVKESK. The CDR3 runs to 12 residues.